A selection of T cell receptor beta chains follows, all from one sample in a study of blood T cell repertoires in COVID-19. The method was immunoSEQ multiplex PCR; TCRdb's version includes in-frame clones alone and lacks a portion of them. The sample lists 150,000 or so clones; under 90% were seen once. Sequencing used PBMCs or T cells enriched from blood (not recorded which). These receptors all come from a woman between 45 and 65 years old who had recovered from COVID-19. CDR3s include the opening cysteine and the closing phenylalanine or tryptophan. A D gene is named only where the DNA matches it firmly. Some rows have no size entry. The others give once, few or many, or a class for an expanded clone.

D gene | J gene | clone size | V gene | CDR3 DNA | CDR3 protein
TRBD1 | TRBJ1-2 | - | TRBV11-2 | TGTGCCAGCAGCGCCACAGGGGTTAACTATGGCTACACCTTC | CASSATGVNYGYTF
TRBD2 | TRBJ2-3 | - | TRBV7-8 | TGTGCCAGCAGCTTCTCAGCGGGGAGAGTAGATACGCAGTATTTT | CASSFSAGRVDTQYF
TRBD1 | TRBJ1-4 | - | TRBV7-9 | TGTGCCAGCAGCTTGAGGACAGGGTCGGATGAAAAACTGTTTTTT | CASSLRTGSDEKLFF
- | TRBJ2-3 | - | TRBV28 | TGTGCCAGCACCGGCGGAAGAGATACGCAGTATTTT | CASTGGRDTQYF
- | TRBJ1-2 | - | TRBV4-1 | TGCGCCAGCAGCCAAGATCCATGGGGGGGGCCGTGGGGCTACACCTTC | CASSQDPWGGPWGYTF
- | TRBJ1-2 | once | TRBV27 | TGTGCCAGCAGGGCCGCTTTAAGTAACTATGGCTACACCTTC | CASRAALSNYGYTF
- | TRBJ1-6 | - | TRBV6-2/TRBV6-3 | TGTGCCAGCAGTTACGCCGGTCTCCATTCACCCCTCCACTTT | CASSYAGLHSPLHF
TRBD1 | TRBJ1-4 | - | TRBV14 | TGTGCCAGCAGCCGGGACAGGGGCTTATATGAAAAACTGTTTTTT | CASSRDRGLYEKLFF
- | TRBJ1-6 | - | TRBV7-2 | TGTGCCAGCAGCCCCGGGGGGGGGTCTTATAATTCACCCCTCCACTTT | CASSPGGGSYNSPLHF
TRBD1 | TRBJ1-4 | - | TRBV27 | TGTGCCAGCAGTAGCACAGGGGGAGGTGAAAAACTGTTTTTT | CASSSTGGGEKLFF
- | TRBJ1-5 | - | TRBV2 | TGTGCCAGCAGTGATGGGCGGGCGGGATGGCCCCAGCATTTT | CASSDGRAGWPQHF
TRBD1 | TRBJ1-4 | - | TRBV9 | TGTGCCAGCAGCGACGGGACAGGGCCGGGAGAAAAACTGTTTTTT | CASSDGTGPGEKLFF
- | TRBJ2-7 | - | TRBV5-6 | TGTGCCAGCAGCTTGGTAGGTAGGCAGGTAGGTTCCTACGAGCAGTACTTC | CASSLVGRQVGSYEQYF
TRBD1 | TRBJ1-2 | once | TRBV6-2/TRBV6-3 | TGTGCCAGCACCCCACAGGGGCCTGGTGTCGGCTACACCTTC | CASTPQGPGVGYTF
TRBD1 | TRBJ1-2 | once | TRBV3-1/TRBV3-2 | TGTGCCAGCAGCCCCGGGACAGGACTCACTCCCCTAGGCTACACCTTC | CASSPGTGLTPLGYTF
- | TRBJ2-3 | - | TRBV19 | TGTGCCAGTTCCCGACAGGCGTCGACATCTGGCACAGATACGCAGTATTTT | CASSRQASTSGTDTQYF
TRBD1 | TRBJ1-2 | - | TRBV24-1 | TGTGCCACCAGTGATTATGGACAGGAACACTACACCTTC | CATSDYGQEHYTF
- | TRBJ1-1 | - | TRBV4-2 | TGTGCCAGCAGCAAAAGTGGGCAAAACATGAACACTGAAGCTTTCTTT | CASSKSGQNMNTEAFF
TRBD2 | TRBJ2-1 | - | TRBV2 | TGTGCCAGCAGAACCGACGGGACTAGAAGCTACAATGAGCAGTTCTTC | CASRTDGTRSYNEQFF
- | TRBJ1-5 | - | TRBV28 | TGTGCCAGCAAATTGGGGGCCCCCAATCAGCCCCAGCATTTT | CASKLGAPNQPQHF
- | TRBJ2-7 | - | TRBV3-1/TRBV3-2 | TGTGCCAGCAGCGCACAGGGTAATGTTGGCGAGCAGTACTTC | CASSAQGNVGEQYF
- | TRBJ2-5 | - | TRBV2 | TGTGCCAGCAGTGTCGCCAGGGGCCAAGAGACCCAGTACTTC | CASSVARGQETQYF
- | TRBJ2-3 | - | TRBV27 | TGTGCCAGCAGGTATGCGGATACGCAGTATTTT | CASRYADTQYF
TRBD1 | TRBJ2-2 | - | TRBV19 | TGTGCCAGTAGTATTACAACAGGGGCGAACACCGGGGAGCTGTTTTTT | CASSITTGANTGELFF
- | TRBJ2-7 | - | TRBV9 | TGTGCCAGCAGCGCGTCACAGGGACCGGGAGGCGAGCAGTACTTC | CASSASQGPGGEQYF
- | TRBJ1-3 | - | TRBV15 | TGTGCCACCAGCAGTTTGGACAGACTGGGAGGAAACACCATATATTTT | CATSSLDRLGGNTIYF
- | TRBJ2-3 | - | TRBV7-9 | TGTGCCAGCAGCTTGGCGTCAGGGTCGCAGTATTTT | CASSLASGSQYF
TRBD1 | TRBJ2-3 | - | TRBV11-2 | TGTGCCAGCGGCCCGGGACAGGGGGCGAGCACAGATACGCAGTATTTT | CASGPGQGASTDTQYF
TRBD1 | TRBJ1-5 | - | TRBV6-2/TRBV6-3 | TGTGCCAGCAGTGGCAACGGAGGGACAGGTAGCAATCAGCCCCAGCATTTT | CASSGNGGTGSNQPQHF
- | TRBJ1-1 | - | TRBV5-1 | TGCGCCAGCAGTCCGTTGGACAAGAACACTGAAGCTTTCTTT | CASSPLDKNTEAFF
- | TRBJ1-1 | - | TRBV7-9 | TGTGCCAGCAGCTTAAGTCAAGTGCCCAGCACTGAAGCTTTCTTT | CASSLSQVPSTEAFF
- | TRBJ2-6 | - | TRBV2 | TGTGCCAGCAGTGAAGCTGGACAGTCTGGGGCCAACGTCCTGACTTTC | CASSEAGQSGANVLTF